The 5 T cell receptor beta chains below were found in one sample sequenced in a study of T cell responses to AZD1222 COVID-19 vaccine. The protocol was immunoSEQ multiplex PCR, while the TCRdb copy is restricted to in-frame clones and leaves out a portion. The sample carries 150,000 or so clones, around 88% recorded once. The sample consisted of peripheral blood, taken on day 0 of AZD1222 vaccination. The receptors originated from an adult in good health.

The chain has TRBV18 and TRBJ1-1; D unclear. The ends were cut back, 0 bases at V and 10 bases at J, with 18 bases in the middle. The CDR3 is 15 amino acids. Per germline, CDR1 KGHSH and CDR2 LQKENI. CDR3 in DNA: TGTGCCAGCTCACCACCAAGCAAAGGGATAACGCCAGCTTTCTTT. Its protein product is CASSPPSKGITPAFF. The complete variable domain, with remaining parts taken from reference TRBV18 and TRBJ1-1, reads NAGVMQNPRHLVRRRGQEARLRCSPMKGHSHVYWYRQLPEEGLKFMVYLQKENIIDESGMPKERFSAEFPKEGPSILRIQQVVRGDSAAYFCASSPPSKGITPAFFGQGTRLTVV.

V is TRBV29-1 and J is TRBJ1-2, with 7 bases aligning to TRBD1. The CDR3 runs to 12 residues. Germline values: CDR1 SQVTM, CDR2 ANQGSEA. V gave up 3 bases and J gave up 9 bases; unmatched junction bases: 7. The CDR3 bases are TGCAGCGTTGAGGAGAGACAGGGAAGCTACACCTTC. This translates into CSVEERQGSYTF.

The chain joins TRBV13 to TRBJ1-1, with D possibly TRBD1 on 5 matching bases. This CDR3 region has 12 residues. V lost 4 bases and J 11 bases, leaving 14 bases between the germline ends. The germline gives CDR1 PRHDT, CDR2 FYEKMQ (reference sequence). CDR3 loop: CASSSTQGGAFF. In DNA, the CDR3 is TGTGCCAGCAGCTCGACTCAGGGAGGGGCTTTCTTT.

The J gene is TRBJ2-7, the V gene TRBV12-3 or TRBV12-4, with no clear D. The CDR3 is 13 residues long. V was clipped by 5 bases and J by 1 base, with 9 bases between them. CDR3 sequence reads: CASSLAGSYEQYF. CDR3 nucleotide sequence: TGTGCCAGCAGTCTGGCAGGTTCCTACGAGCAGTACTTC.

The V and J genes are TRBV29-1 and TRBJ2-1, with TRBD1 identical over 7 bases. The CDR3 extends over 14 amino acids. The germline CDR1 and CDR2 sequences are SQVTM and ANQGSEA. With V trimmed by 3 bases and J by 6 bases, 8 bases remained unmatched. CDR3 bases: TGCAGCGTTGAGGAGACAGGGAAGGTCAATGAGCAGTTCTTC. Protein sequence: CSVEETGKVNEQFF.